Listed below are T cell receptor beta chains from one sample, sequenced in a study of shared clonotypes between healthy human individuals. Sequenced by immunoSEQ multiplex PCR; TCRdb stores in-frame clones only, minus some. The table includes millions of clones, about 92% detected once. Sequencing was performed on naive CD4+ T cells from PBMCs. The receptors shown here come from a man between 18 and 29 years old in good health. Some clones in this sample may be carry-over from other donors' samples. Both conserved end residues are part of each CDR3. The order of the fields is J gene, clone size, V gene, D gene, CDR3 DNA, CDR3 protein. A D gene is named only where the DNA matches it firmly. Part of the rows lack a size; the others show once, few, many or a class for expanded clones.

j_call: TRBJ2-7; clone_size: .; v_call: TRBV6-5; d_call: .; cdr3_nt: TGTGCCAGCAGAGGCGGAGGGGAGCAGTACTTC; cdr3_aa: CASRGGGEQYF
j_call: TRBJ2-5; clone_size: .; v_call: TRBV5-8; d_call: .; cdr3_nt: TGTGCCAGCAGCTTGGGACGGACGAGGTACCAAGAGACCCAGTACTTC; cdr3_aa: CASSLGRTRYQETQYF
j_call: TRBJ2-1; clone_size: .; v_call: TRBV27; d_call: .; cdr3_nt: TGTGCCAGCAGTAGGGGACACTCAAGGTTCCACAATGAGCAGTTCTTC; cdr3_aa: CASSRGHSRFHNEQFF
j_call: TRBJ1-4; clone_size: once; v_call: TRBV6-1; d_call: TRBD1; cdr3_nt: TGTGCCAGCAGCCATGAGACAGGGTCCGGGCCAAAACTGTTTTTT; cdr3_aa: CASSHETGSGPKLFF
j_call: TRBJ2-6; clone_size: .; v_call: TRBV6-1; d_call: .; cdr3_nt: TGTGCCAGCAGTGATCAAGATGGGGCCAACGTCCTGACTTTC; cdr3_aa: CASSDQDGANVLTF
j_call: TRBJ2-2; clone_size: once; v_call: TRBV5-1; d_call: .; cdr3_nt: TGCGCCAGCAGCTTGGGTTCTGGGACCTCGGAGCTGTTTTTT; cdr3_aa: CASSLGSGTSELFF
j_call: TRBJ1-5; clone_size: .; v_call: TRBV6-6; d_call: .; cdr3_nt: TGTGCCAGCAGTTACGAGTGGCAGGGGAATCAGCCCCAGCATTTT; cdr3_aa: CASSYEWQGNQPQHF
j_call: TRBJ1-4; clone_size: .; v_call: TRBV5-1; d_call: .; cdr3_nt: TGCGCCAGCAGCCCAGGGAGCGGGGAAAAACTGTTTTTT; cdr3_aa: CASSPGSGEKLFF
j_call: TRBJ2-1; clone_size: .; v_call: TRBV18; d_call: .; cdr3_nt: TGTGCCAGCTCACCCCGTCCCCGGGAGAACGGCAATGAGCAGTTCTTC; cdr3_aa: CASSPRPRENGNEQFF
j_call: TRBJ2-1; clone_size: .; v_call: TRBV6-5; d_call: .; cdr3_nt: TGTGCCAGCAGTCGGCGCTCCTACAATGAGCAGTTCTTC; cdr3_aa: CASSRRSYNEQFF
j_call: TRBJ2-1; clone_size: .; v_call: TRBV19; d_call: TRBD2; cdr3_nt: TGTGCCAGTAGACGCGGGAGTAGTAATAATGAGCAGTTCTTC; cdr3_aa: CASRRGSSNNEQFF
j_call: TRBJ2-7; clone_size: .; v_call: TRBV4-1; d_call: TRBD2; cdr3_nt: TGCGCCAGCAGCCAAGATTCGACTAGCGGGAGAGCCTACGAGCAGTACTTC; cdr3_aa: CASSQDSTSGRAYEQYF
j_call: TRBJ2-2; clone_size: .; v_call: TRBV7-3; d_call: .; cdr3_nt: TGTGCCAGCAGCTTAAACAGTCCCACCGGGGAGCTGTTTTTT; cdr3_aa: CASSLNSPTGELFF
j_call: TRBJ2-5; clone_size: .; v_call: TRBV2; d_call: TRBD2; cdr3_nt: TGTGCCAGCTGGGGACTAGCGGCGTACCAAGAGACCCAGTACTTC; cdr3_aa: CASWGLAAYQETQYF
j_call: TRBJ2-6; clone_size: .; v_call: TRBV7-9; d_call: TRBD1; cdr3_nt: TGTGCCAGCAGCCGCGGGACAGGGGGCAGCTCTGGGGCCAACGTCCTGACTTTC; cdr3_aa: CASSRGTGGSSGANVLTF
j_call: TRBJ2-1; clone_size: .; v_call: TRBV5-6; d_call: .; cdr3_nt: TGTGCCAGCAGCTACCGTCCGGATGAGCAGTTCTTC; cdr3_aa: CASSYRPDEQFF
j_call: TRBJ2-2; clone_size: .; v_call: TRBV7-2; d_call: .; cdr3_nt: TGTGCCAGCAGCCGAAGACAGGGAGGTAGTTCCGGGGAGCTGTTTTTT; cdr3_aa: CASSRRQGGSSGELFF
j_call: TRBJ2-1; clone_size: .; v_call: TRBV11-3; d_call: .; cdr3_nt: TGTGCCAGCAGCTTGAAGAGCGGGCTCGAGTACAATGAGCAGTTCTTC; cdr3_aa: CASSLKSGLEYNEQFF
j_call: TRBJ2-1; clone_size: .; v_call: TRBV4-1; d_call: .; cdr3_nt: TGCGCCAGCAGCCCTATCCGGGGTACAACCGATGAGCAGTTCTTC; cdr3_aa: CASSPIRGTTDEQFF
j_call: TRBJ2-2; clone_size: .; v_call: TRBV10-3; d_call: TRBD1; cdr3_nt: TGTGCCATCAGTGGACAGGGGCCGGTCACCGGGGAGCTGTTTTTT; cdr3_aa: CAISGQGPVTGELFF
j_call: TRBJ2-5; clone_size: .; v_call: TRBV7-8; d_call: .; cdr3_nt: TGTGCCAGCAGCTACGGTATCAGGGAGACCCAGTACTTC; cdr3_aa: CASSYGIRETQYF
j_call: TRBJ1-4; clone_size: .; v_call: TRBV28; d_call: .; cdr3_nt: TGTGCCAGCAGTAGAGGGGGACCCCTTGAAAAACTGTTTTTT; cdr3_aa: CASSRGGPLEKLFF
j_call: TRBJ1-2; clone_size: .; v_call: TRBV7-3; d_call: .; cdr3_nt: TGTGCCAGCAGCTTAGACCAGGGCTCCGGCTACACCTTC; cdr3_aa: CASSLDQGSGYTF
j_call: TRBJ1-5; clone_size: .; v_call: TRBV11-2; d_call: TRBD1; cdr3_nt: TGTGCCAGCAGCAGAGGACAGGGGGCGAAGGTCATTAGCAATCAGCCCCAGCATTTT; cdr3_aa: CASSRGQGAKVISNQPQHF
j_call: TRBJ1-5; clone_size: .; v_call: TRBV7-2; d_call: .; cdr3_nt: TGTGCCAGCAGCTCCCCTACGACAGACTCCAGGCATTTT; cdr3_aa: CASSSPTTDSRHF
j_call: TRBJ1-3; clone_size: .; v_call: TRBV10-3; d_call: .; cdr3_nt: TGTGCCATCAGTGGTGGGGGAGGTGGAAACACCATATATTTT; cdr3_aa: CAISGGGGGNTIYF
j_call: TRBJ2-1; clone_size: .; v_call: TRBV7-9; d_call: TRBD2; cdr3_nt: TGTGCCAGCAGCTCCCGGACTAGTCCCTACAATGAGCAGTTCTTC; cdr3_aa: CASSSRTSPYNEQFF
j_call: TRBJ2-7; clone_size: .; v_call: TRBV25-1; d_call: .; cdr3_nt: TGTGCCAGCAGTGAAGCCGGGGCCGTGAACGAGCAGTACTTC; cdr3_aa: CASSEAGAVNEQYF
j_call: TRBJ2-2; clone_size: few; v_call: TRBV7-9; d_call: .; cdr3_nt: TGTGCCAGCAGCCTAAACACCGGGGAGCTGTTTTTT; cdr3_aa: CASSLNTGELFF
j_call: TRBJ1-2; clone_size: few; v_call: TRBV28; d_call: .; cdr3_nt: TGTGCCAGCAGGAACCTCTATGGCTACACCTTC; cdr3_aa: CASRNLYGYTF
j_call: TRBJ2-5; clone_size: .; v_call: TRBV5-1; d_call: TRBD1; cdr3_nt: TGCGCCAGCAGCCGACAGGGATCAGAGACCCAGTACTTC; cdr3_aa: CASSRQGSETQYF
j_call: TRBJ1-4; clone_size: .; v_call: TRBV19; d_call: .; cdr3_nt: TGTGCCAGTAGTATTTCGGCAGTCCCTGAAAAACTGTTTTTT; cdr3_aa: CASSISAVPEKLFF
j_call: TRBJ2-5; clone_size: .; v_call: TRBV18; d_call: .; cdr3_nt: TGTGCCAGCTCACCCGGACTTGTTGAGACCCAGTACTTC; cdr3_aa: CASSPGLVETQYF
j_call: TRBJ1-6; clone_size: .; v_call: TRBV28; d_call: .; cdr3_nt: TGTGCCACCAACAGGGAGGGATCACCCCTCCACTTT; cdr3_aa: CATNREGSPLHF
j_call: TRBJ2-1; clone_size: .; v_call: TRBV28; d_call: .; cdr3_nt: TGTGCCAGCAGTTTAGGCTACAATGAGCAGTTCTTC; cdr3_aa: CASSLGYNEQFF
j_call: TRBJ1-1; clone_size: .; v_call: TRBV5-1; d_call: .; cdr3_nt: TGCGCCAGCAGCTTGACGGGGGGCACTGAAGCTTTCTTT; cdr3_aa: CASSLTGGTEAFF
j_call: TRBJ2-2; clone_size: .; v_call: TRBV18; d_call: TRBD1; cdr3_nt: TGTGCCAGCTCACCACCGGGACAGGGGAACACCGGGGAGCTGTTTTTT; cdr3_aa: CASSPPGQGNTGELFF
j_call: TRBJ2-3; clone_size: .; v_call: TRBV27; d_call: .; cdr3_nt: TGTGCCAGCTCGGGCGTGGATACGCAGTATTTT; cdr3_aa: CASSGVDTQYF
j_call: TRBJ1-6; clone_size: .; v_call: TRBV6-1; d_call: TRBD1; cdr3_nt: TGTGCCAGCGGCCTAATGGGACAGACGAATTCACCCCTCCACTTT; cdr3_aa: CASGLMGQTNSPLHF
j_call: TRBJ2-5; clone_size: .; v_call: TRBV9; d_call: .; cdr3_nt: TGTGCCAGCAGTTCCAGCTGGGGGACCCAGTACTTC; cdr3_aa: CASSSSWGTQYF
j_call: TRBJ2-5; clone_size: .; v_call: TRBV11-3; d_call: .; cdr3_nt: TGTGCCAGCAGCGGGGGAGGAGCGCAAGAAACCCAGTACTTC; cdr3_aa: CASSGGGAQETQYF
j_call: TRBJ2-3; clone_size: .; v_call: TRBV18; d_call: TRBD1; cdr3_nt: TGTGCCAGCTCCAGGGGGCGCGGCACAGATACGCAGTATTTT; cdr3_aa: CASSRGRGTDTQYF
j_call: TRBJ2-7; clone_size: .; v_call: TRBV6-5; d_call: TRBD2; cdr3_nt: TGTGCCAGCAGGACTAGCGGGAGCTACGAGCAGTACTTC; cdr3_aa: CASRTSGSYEQYF